This TCR beta chain was retrieved from a study of beta chain features in type 1 diabetes. Study results and limitations: There was no resolution here of whether HLA type influences TCRB rearrangement. The cDNA sequencing approach could over-represent high-TCR-expressing cells. The naive, central memory and Treg TCRB repertoires showed an apparent similarity that was greater among patients than among healthy donors.

As every portion of the isolated RNA was reverse transcribed, the sequencing read expressed TCRB transcripts. The protocol was immunoSEQ multiplex PCR, while the TCRdb copy is restricted to in-frame clones and leaves out a portion. The table records fewer than 650,000 clones, around 16% of them present only once. Germline CDR1 is LNHDA and CDR2 is SQIVND (reference sequence). This CDR3 spans 12 amino acids. V lost 2 bases and J 8 bases, leaving 9 bases between the germline ends. Remarks on this clone: What it binds is not known.

V and J are TRBV19 and TRBJ1-2; D gene uncertain. Sequencing was performed on naive CD4+ T cells from blood. This TCR was recovered from a man younger than 35 in good health. In DNA form, the CDR3 reads TGTGCCAGTAGTATACCCCGCGGCGGCTACACCTTC. Translated: CASSIPRGGYTF.